The 21 T cell receptor beta chains presented below share a single source sample, sequenced in a study of T-cell memory formation after mild COVID-19. TCRdb recomputed calls from the 5' RACE reads with MiXCR, one row per CDR3 protein. The sample shows about 430,000 distinct CDR3 sequences, roughly 17% of them seen only once. Sequenced sample: PBMCs or a T cell subset sorted from them (not recorded which). All receptors come from a man between 18 and 35 years old who had mild COVID-19 (a few samples of this study predate the infection). Cell type and time point are not known.

The chain couples TRBV14 to TRBJ1-2; D possibly corresponds to TRBD1 (6 bases). The CDR3 length is 16 residues. Germline CDR1 is SGHDN and CDR2 is FVKESK. Trimming took off 1 base at V and 5 bases at J, with 17 bases between the two ends. The CDR3 spells CASSQASPGEPYGYTF. For the CDR3, the DNA is TGTGCCAGCAGCCAAGCGTCTCCAGGGGAGCCATATGGCTACACCTTC.

This rearrangement joins TRBV20-1 to TRBJ2-5, with TRBD2 as a possible D gene (5 bases). Trimming stripped 6 bases from V and 5 bases from J, with 13 bases between. The CDR3 totals 12 residues. In germline, CDR1 is DFQATT, CDR2 SNEGSKA (reference sequence). The CDR3 is CSAMTPGETQYF. The DNA of the CDR3 is TGCAGTGCGATGACCCCGGGGGAGACCCAGTACTTC.

A word on this clonotype: A junction boundary mismatches the germline segment, possibly from a read error. The chain is built from TRBV15 and TRBJ2-5; no clear D. From germline, CDR1 is LNHNV and CDR2 YYDKDF (reference sequence). This CDR3 has 13 residues. CDR3 protein: CATSREYQETQYF. The CDR3 DNA is TGTGCCACCAGCCGAGAGTACCAAGAGACCCAGTACTTC. The full variable domain, with the rest looked up from reference TRBV15 and TRBJ2-5, is DAMVIQNPRYQVTQFGKPVTLSCSQTLNHNVMYWYQQKSSQAPKLLFHYYDKDFNNEADTPDNFQSRRPNTSFCFLDIRSPGLGDTAMYLCATSREYQETQYFGPGTRLLVL.

This clonotype has a handful of counts. The V and J genes are TRBV5-1 and TRBJ2-3, with 8 bases identical to TRBD2. CDR3 length equals 16 residues. V trimming: 2 bases; J trimming: 2 bases; junction bases outside the gene matches: 7. CDR1 is SGHRS and CDR2 is YFSETQ in the germline V gene. CDR3 sequence: CASSFVAGGVTDTQYF. CDR3 coding DNA: TGCGCCAGCAGCTTTGTGGCGGGGGGAGTCACAGATACGCAGTATTTT.

This clonotype was observed a few times. This chain links TRBV7-8 with TRBJ1-3; 9 nucleotides match TRBD1. The CDR3 loop spans 16 amino acids. The V gene end was trimmed by 3 bases and the J gene end by 6 bases; junction bases not matched to a gene: 9. Germline V gives CDR1 SGHVS, CDR2 FQNEAQ. CDR3 DNA sequence: TGTGCCAGCAGCTTCCCCGGGGACAGGGAAGAAAACACCATATATTTT. This encodes CASSFPGDREENTIYF.

The gene calls are TRBV4-2 and TRBJ1-1; 11 bases are shared with TRBD1. The CDR3 is made up of 13 amino acids. Unmatched junction bases numbered 4, after V lost 3 bases and J lost 10 bases. Germline V gene data show CDR1 as LGHNA and CDR2 as YNFKEQ. CDR3 region: CASSHGTGGLAFF. In DNA form, the CDR3 reads TGTGCCAGCAGCCACGGGACAGGGGGGTTAGCTTTCTTT.

The chain joins TRBV6-6 to TRBJ1-1; the match to TRBD1 covers 9 bases. Germline values: CDR1 MNHNY, CDR2 SVGAGI (reference sequence). The ends lost 7 bases at V and 5 bases at J; junction bases unmatched: 5. The CDR3 covers 13 residues. The CDR3: CASKGTGRTEAFF. The CDR3 bases are TGTGCCAGCAAAGGGACAGGGCGGACTGAAGCTTTCTTT.

This clonotype has only a few counts. The J gene is TRBJ2-2, the V gene TRBV12-3 or TRBV12-4; D possibly corresponds to TRBD1 (7 bases). V was pared by 6 bases and J by 7 bases, with 15 bases between. The CDR3 spans 14 residues. Here the CDR3 reads CASRRGPGSGELFF. The CDR3 nucleotides are TGTGCCAGCAGGAGGGGGCCCGGGAGCGGGGAGCTGTTTTTT.

The gene calls are TRBV6-5 and TRBJ1-1; maybe TRBD1 (5 bases). Germline loops: CDR1 MNHEY, CDR2 SVGAGI. Trimming took 5 bases from V and 1 from J, leaving 17 bases between them. The CDR3 consists of 16 residues. Here the CDR3 reads CASSRPGGGGNTEAFF. DNA of the CDR3: TGTGCCAGCAGTCGGCCAGGTGGTGGGGGGAACACTGAAGCTTTCTTT.

The chain has TRBV7-2 and TRBJ2-5; 8 nucleotides agree with TRBD2. The CDR3 runs 14 residues. V gave up 2 bases and J gave up 5 bases; unmatched junction bases: 4. The V gene's germline CDR1 is SGHTA and CDR2 FQGNSA. In DNA, the CDR3 is TGTGCCAGCAGCTTAATGCGGGGGGACGAGACCCAGTACTTC. Translating gives CASSLMRGDETQYF. The full variable domain, rest sourced from reference TRBV7-2 and TRBJ2-5, is GAGVSQSPSNKVTEKGKDVELRCDPISGHTALYWYRQSLGQGLEFLIYFQGNSAPDKSGLPSDRFSAERTGGSVSTLTIQRTQQEDSAVYLCASSLMRGDETQYFGPGTRLLVL.

This clonotype was recorded a few times. V is TRBV29-1 and J is TRBJ1-5; D is uncertain. This CDR3 spans 12 amino acids. Germline-derived CDR1 and CDR2 are SQVTM and ANQGSEA. Between the trimmed V and J ends, which lost 4 bases and 4 bases, there was a span of 8 bases. The CDR3 region has the DNA TGCAGCGTTGTGGTCGGAAATCAGCCCCAGCATTTT. Translated, it gives CSVVVGNQPQHF.

The chain combines TRBV3-1 with TRBJ2-4, with D perhaps being TRBD1 or TRBD2 (5 bases each). V was shortened by 4 bases and J by 11 bases, with 15 bases between the two germline ends. The germline V gene has CDR1 LGHDT and CDR2 YNNKEL (reference sequence). The CDR3 is made up of 13 amino acids. This CDR3 is CASSLGRTGFQYF. Written as DNA, the CDR3 is TGTGCCAGCAGCCTAGGGAGAACAGGCTTTCAGTACTTC.

This clonotype has only a few counts. This chain joins TRBV7-9 and TRBJ2-5; 10 positions match TRBD2. This CDR3 region has 15 residues. J lost 3 bases, V lost 3 bases, and 4 bases had no gene match. The V gene's germline CDR1 is SEHNR and CDR2 FQNEAQ (reference sequence). As DNA, the CDR3 is TGTGCCAGCAGCTTTGTAGCGGGGGGAAAAGAGACCCAGTACTTC. Amino acid sequence: CASSFVAGGKETQYF.

On this clonotype itself: At one end the junction does not follow the germline gene, possibly because of a read error. This chain uses TRBV4-2 with TRBJ2-1; 14 nucleotides match TRBD2. CDR3 length equals 15 residues. Germline V CDR1 and CDR2: LGHNA, YNFKEQ. CDR3 protein: CASSGTSGGHNEQLF. The CDR3 DNA reads as TGTGCCAGCAGCGGGACTAGCGGGGGCCACAATGAGCAGCTCTTC.

In this sample, this clonotype turned up a few times. The rearrangement uses TRBV5-1 and TRBJ2-7; possibly TRBD1 for D (5 bases). CDR1 and CDR2 from the germline V gene are SGHRS and YFSETQ. Trimming removed 5 bases from V and 2 bases from J, with 14 bases in between. The length of the CDR3 is 14 residues. CDR3 DNA sequence: TGCGCCAGCAGTCGGACACCCTCCACCTACGAGCAGTACTTC. Its protein is CASSRTPSTYEQYF.

V is TRBV9 and J is TRBJ2-3, with no clear D. V was shortened by 4 bases and J by 0 bases, with 18 bases between the two germline ends. The CDR3 covers 17 residues. Germline V gene data show CDR1 as SGDLS and CDR2 as YYNGEE. CDR3 region: CASSPHWVTSSTDTQYF. In nucleotides, the CDR3 is TGTGCCAGCAGCCCACATTGGGTGACTTCTAGCACAGATACGCAGTATTTT.

The chain links TRBV6-2 or TRBV6-3 to TRBJ2-7; no clear D gene. Trimming shortened V by 11 bases and J by 6 bases, and 11 bases separated the two germline ends. From germline, CDR1 is MNHEY and CDR2 SVGEGT. The CDR3 length is 10 residues. CDR3 loop: CAAGNLEQYV. The CDR3 nucleotides read TGTGCCGCCGGAAATCTCGAGCAGTACGTC.

This clonotype has only a few counts. This chain joins TRBV30 and TRBJ2-5; D gene unclear. CDR1 is GTSNPN, CDR2 SVGIG, per germline (reference sequence). The V end was cut by 3 bases, the J end by 0 bases, with 8 bases between. The CDR3 contains 13 residues. DNA for the CDR3: TGTGCCTGGAGAGGTGGTAACCAAGAGACCCAGTACTTC. Its protein is CAWRGGNQETQYF.

This clonotype was counted between two and nine times. This sequence joins TRBV7-9 and TRBJ1-5; D remains unclear. V was cut by 5 bases and J by 4 bases, with 21 bases left in between. This CDR3 comprises 17 residues. Germline lookup yields CDR1 SEHNR and CDR2 FQNEAQ (reference sequence). CDR3 sequence (DNA): TGTGCCAGCAGCGACTCGAACTCTTTCGGGCCGAATCAGCCCCAGCATTTT. Its translation is CASSDSNSFGPNQPQHF.

The chain employs TRBV15 and TRBJ1-1; 7 bases agree with TRBD1. Germline V lookup: CDR1 LNHNV, CDR2 YYDKDF (reference sequence). Unmatched junction bases numbered 6, after V lost 8 bases and J lost 0 bases. This CDR3 has 14 residues. The CDR3 sequence: CATRGGLMNTEAFF. CDR3 bases: TGTGCCACCCGAGGGGGCCTCATGAACACTGAAGCTTTCTTT.

The sample holds many counts of this clonotype. At one of its ends the junction is not consistent with the germline gene, which may arise from a read error. The chain links TRBV4-3 to TRBJ1-5; a weak D match, TRBD1 (6 bases). CDR3 size: 13 residues. Germline loops: CDR1 LGHNA, CDR2 YSLEER. The CDR3 sequence: CASSPGEGQPQHF. For the CDR3, the DNA is TGTGCCAGCAGCCCAGGGGAGGGTCAGCCCCAGCATTTT.